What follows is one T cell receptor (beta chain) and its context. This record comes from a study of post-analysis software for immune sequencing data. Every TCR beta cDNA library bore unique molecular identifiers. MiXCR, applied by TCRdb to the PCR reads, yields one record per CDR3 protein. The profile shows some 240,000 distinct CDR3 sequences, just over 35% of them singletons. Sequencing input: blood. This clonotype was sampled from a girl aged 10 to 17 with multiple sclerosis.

The CDR3: CSVGKRGSSYEQYF. The DNA of the CDR3 is TGCAGCGTTGGTAAGCGGGGAAGCTCCTACGAGCAGTACTTC. V usage is TRBV29-1 and J usage is TRBJ2-7, with 7 nucleotides matching TRBD2. This CDR3 is 14 amino acids long. J gave up 0 bases and V 4 bases, and 6 bases lay outside the gene matches. Germline lookup yields CDR1 SQVTM and CDR2 ANQGSEA.